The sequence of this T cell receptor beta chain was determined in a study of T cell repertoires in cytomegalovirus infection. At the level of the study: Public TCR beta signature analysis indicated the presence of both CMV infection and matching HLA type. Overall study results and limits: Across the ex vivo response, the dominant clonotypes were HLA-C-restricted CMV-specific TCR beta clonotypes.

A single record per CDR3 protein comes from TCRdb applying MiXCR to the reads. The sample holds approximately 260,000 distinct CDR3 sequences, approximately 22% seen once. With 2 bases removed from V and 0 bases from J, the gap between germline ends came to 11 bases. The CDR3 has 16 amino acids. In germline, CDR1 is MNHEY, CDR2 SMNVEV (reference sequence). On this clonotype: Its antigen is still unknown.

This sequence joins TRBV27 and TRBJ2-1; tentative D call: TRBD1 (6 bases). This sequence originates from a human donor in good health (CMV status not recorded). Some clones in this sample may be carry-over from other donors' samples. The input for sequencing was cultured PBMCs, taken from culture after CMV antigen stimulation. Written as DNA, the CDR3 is TGTGCCAGCAGTTTAAGGGGGACCAGCTCCTACAATGAGCAGTTCTTC. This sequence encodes CASSLRGTSSYNEQFF.